The rows below give T cell receptor beta chains drawn from one sample of a study of blood T cells in healthy people across ages. TCRdb itself ran the 5' RACE reads through MiXCR, one entry per CDR3 protein. The sample records about 680,000 distinct CDR3 sequences, roughly 49% being singletons. Sequencing was done on a sample of blood. The source is a woman aged 55-70 years in good health. Each CDR3 is given with its conserved first and last residue. Each record gives: CDR3 protein, CDR3 DNA, D gene, J gene, V gene, clone size. The D gene is left open where the match is weak. Clone size is stated in some rows and not others, as once, few, many or a class when expanded.

CASSWMTGHSSAYEQYF TGCGCCAGCAGCTGGATGACGGGACACTCAAGCGCCTACGAGCAGTACTTC - TRBJ2-7 TRBV5-1 few
CASSEISSRAYEQYF TGTGCCAGCAGTGAAATCTCATCGCGGGCCTACGAGCAGTACTTC - TRBJ2-7 TRBV6-1 few
CASSLIPRTANYGYTF TGTGCCAGCAGTTTAATCCCCAGAACAGCTAACTATGGCTACACCTTC - TRBJ1-2 TRBV28 -
CASSPEARGVTDTQYF TGTGCCAGCAGCCCAGAAGCCAGGGGGGTCACAGATACGCAGTATTTT - TRBJ2-3 TRBV7-2 -
CASSTRTAQQYF TGTGCCAGCAGTACCAGGACAGCACAGCAGTACTTC - TRBJ2-5 TRBV6-5 -
CASSLGTGFNEQYF TGTGCCAGCAGCTTAGGGACAGGGTTTAATGAGCAGTACTTC TRBD1 TRBJ2-7 TRBV11-3 -
CASSHRGLDGYTF TGTGCCAGCAGCCACAGGGGCCTAGACGGCTACACCTTC TRBD1 TRBJ1-2 TRBV7-2 few
CASSPREGPHEQYF TGTGCCAGCAGTCCCCGGGAGGGCCCCCACGAGCAGTACTTC TRBD2 TRBJ2-7 TRBV7-9 few
CASSFQGLTDTQYF TGCGCCAGCAGCTTCCAGGGGCTAACAGATACGCAGTATTTT - TRBJ2-3 TRBV5-1 -
CASSRGGAVLGSYEQYF TGTGCCAGCAGCAGAGGAGGGGCAGTTTTGGGCTCCTACGAGCAGTACTTC - TRBJ2-7 TRBV21-1 -
CSARAVWLAGNQETQYF TGCAGTGCTAGAGCTGTCTGGCTAGCGGGGAACCAAGAGACCCAGTACTTC TRBD2 TRBJ2-5 TRBV20-1 -
CASSAGGGGEQFF TGTGCCAGCAGCGCTGGGGGAGGTGGCGAGCAGTTCTTC - TRBJ2-1 TRBV9 -
CAWSVGLAFYEQYF TGTGCCTGGAGTGTAGGGCTAGCGTTTTACGAGCAGTACTTC - TRBJ2-7 TRBV30 -
CASSGLGVYNSPLHF TGTGCCAGCAGTGGCCTCGGGGTCTATAATTCACCCCTCCACTTT - TRBJ1-6 TRBV6-5 -
CASSLGVRRGGSQPQHF TGTGCCAGCAGTTTAGGGGTGCGCAGGGGAGGATCCCAGCCCCAGCATTTT - TRBJ1-5 TRBV12-3/TRBV12-4 -
CASSVPISTNTQYF TGTGCCAGCAGTGTCCCCATTTCCACGAATACGCAGTATTTT - TRBJ2-3 TRBV28 -
CASSRDGTGAEQYF TGTGCCAGCAGCCGTGACGGGACAGGGGCCGAGCAGTACTTC TRBD1 TRBJ2-7 TRBV6-5 -
CASSRTGKPYEQYF TGTGCCAGCTCACGGACAGGGAAACCCTACGAGCAGTACTTC TRBD1 TRBJ2-7 TRBV18 -
CASSPGQAFRDEQYF TGTGCCAGCAGCCCGGGACAGGCCTTCAGGGACGAGCAGTACTTC TRBD1 TRBJ2-7 TRBV7-7 -
CSVSRDKNTEAFF TGCAGCGTGTCCCGGGACAAGAACACTGAAGCTTTCTTT - TRBJ1-1 TRBV29-1 few
CASSLVRREGRAQYF TGTGCCAGCAGCTTAGTAAGGCGGGAGGGCCGTGCGCAGTATTTT TRBD2 TRBJ2-3 TRBV7-2 -
CASSVSAGYNEQFF TGTGCCAGCAGCGTGTCGGCGGGATACAATGAGCAGTTCTTC - TRBJ2-1 TRBV6-6 -
CASSFEGSDGYTFGSGTSTDTQYF - - TRBJ2-3 TRBV27 -